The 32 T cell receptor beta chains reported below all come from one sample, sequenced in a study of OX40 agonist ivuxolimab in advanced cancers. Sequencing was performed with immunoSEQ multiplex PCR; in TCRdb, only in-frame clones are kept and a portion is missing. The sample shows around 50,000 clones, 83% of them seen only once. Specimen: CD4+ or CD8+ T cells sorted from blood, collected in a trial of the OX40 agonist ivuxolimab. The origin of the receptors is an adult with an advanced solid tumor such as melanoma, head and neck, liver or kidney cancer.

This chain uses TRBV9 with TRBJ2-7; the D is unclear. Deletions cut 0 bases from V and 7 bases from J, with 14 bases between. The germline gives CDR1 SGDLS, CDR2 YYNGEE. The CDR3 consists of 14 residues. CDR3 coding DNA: TGTGCCAGCAGCGTAGGGCAGGAGCTGGGGGAGCAGTACTTC. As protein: CASSVGQELGEQYF.

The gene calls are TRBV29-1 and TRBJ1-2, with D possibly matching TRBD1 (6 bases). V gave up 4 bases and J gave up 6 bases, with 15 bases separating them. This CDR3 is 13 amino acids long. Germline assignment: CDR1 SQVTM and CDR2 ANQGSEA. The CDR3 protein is CSVADQGWDGYTF. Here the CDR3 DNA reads TGCAGCGTTGCGGACCAGGGGTGGGATGGCTACACCTTC.

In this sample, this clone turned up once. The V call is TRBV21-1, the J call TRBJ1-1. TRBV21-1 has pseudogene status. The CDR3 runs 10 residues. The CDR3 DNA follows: TGTGCCAGCAGAGCCCCTGAAGCTTTCTTT. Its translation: CASRAPEAFF.

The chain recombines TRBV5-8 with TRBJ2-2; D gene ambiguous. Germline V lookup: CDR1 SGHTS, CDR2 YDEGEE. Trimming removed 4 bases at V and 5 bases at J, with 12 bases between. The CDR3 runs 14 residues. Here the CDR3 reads CASSPELATGELFF. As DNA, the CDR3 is TGTGCCAGCAGCCCCGAGCTTGCGACCGGGGAGCTGTTTTTT.

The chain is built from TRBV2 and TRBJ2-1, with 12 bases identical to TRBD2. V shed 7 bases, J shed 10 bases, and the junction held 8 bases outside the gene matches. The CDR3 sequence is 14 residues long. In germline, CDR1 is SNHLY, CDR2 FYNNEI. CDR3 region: CASKPSGRAGEQFF. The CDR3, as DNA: TGTGCCAGCAAACCTAGCGGGAGGGCCGGGGAGCAGTTCTTC.

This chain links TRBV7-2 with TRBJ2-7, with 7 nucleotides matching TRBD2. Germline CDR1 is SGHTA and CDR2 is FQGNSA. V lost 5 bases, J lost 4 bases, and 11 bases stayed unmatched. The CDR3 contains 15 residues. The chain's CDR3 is CASSGSLAALYEQYF. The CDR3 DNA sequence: TGTGCCAGCAGCGGGAGCCTAGCGGCACTATACGAGCAGTACTTC.

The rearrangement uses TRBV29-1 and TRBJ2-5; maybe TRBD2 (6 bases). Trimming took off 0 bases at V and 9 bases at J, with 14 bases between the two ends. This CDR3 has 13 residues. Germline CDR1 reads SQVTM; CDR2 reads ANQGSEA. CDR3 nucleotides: TGCAGCGTTGAAGATAGCGGCCTAACGGCCCAGTACTTC. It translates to CSVEDSGLTAQYF.

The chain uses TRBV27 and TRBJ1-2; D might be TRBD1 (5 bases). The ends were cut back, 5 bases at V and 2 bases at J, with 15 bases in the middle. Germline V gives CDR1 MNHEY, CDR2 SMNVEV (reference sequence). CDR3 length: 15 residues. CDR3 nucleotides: TGTGCCAGCAGTGCCCAGAGCAGGGCAAACTATGGCTACACCTTC. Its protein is CASSAQSRANYGYTF.

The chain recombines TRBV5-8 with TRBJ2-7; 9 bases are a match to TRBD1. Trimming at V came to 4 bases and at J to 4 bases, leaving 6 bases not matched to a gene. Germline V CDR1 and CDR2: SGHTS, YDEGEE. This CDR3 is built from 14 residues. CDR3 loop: CASSHWDRVYEQYF. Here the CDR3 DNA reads TGTGCCAGCAGCCACTGGGACAGGGTGTACGAGCAGTACTTC.

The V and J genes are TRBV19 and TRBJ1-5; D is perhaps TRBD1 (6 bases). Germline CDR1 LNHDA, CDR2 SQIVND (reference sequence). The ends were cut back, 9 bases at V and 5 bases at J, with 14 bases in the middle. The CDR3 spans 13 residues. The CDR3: CARQRSGDQPQHF. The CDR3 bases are TGTGCCAGACAAAGGTCAGGGGATCAGCCCCAGCATTTT.

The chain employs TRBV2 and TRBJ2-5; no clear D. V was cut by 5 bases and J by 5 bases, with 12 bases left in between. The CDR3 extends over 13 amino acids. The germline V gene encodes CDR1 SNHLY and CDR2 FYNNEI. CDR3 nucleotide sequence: TGTGCCAGCAGTTTTCCCGGTGGCGAGACCCAGTACTTC. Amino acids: CASSFPGGETQYF.

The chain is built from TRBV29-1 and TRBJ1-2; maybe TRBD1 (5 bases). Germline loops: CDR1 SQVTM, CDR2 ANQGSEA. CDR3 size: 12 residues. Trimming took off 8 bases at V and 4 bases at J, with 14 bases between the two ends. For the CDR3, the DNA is TGCAGCATATGGGACCCGTCCTATGGCTACACCTTC. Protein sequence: CSIWDPSYGYTF.

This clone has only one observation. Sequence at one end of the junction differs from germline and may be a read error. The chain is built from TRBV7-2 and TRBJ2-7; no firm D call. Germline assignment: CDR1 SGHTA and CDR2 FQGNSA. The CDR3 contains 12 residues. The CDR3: CASSPASHEQYF. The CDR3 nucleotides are TGTGCCAGCAGCCCCGCCTCCCACGAGCAGTACTTC.

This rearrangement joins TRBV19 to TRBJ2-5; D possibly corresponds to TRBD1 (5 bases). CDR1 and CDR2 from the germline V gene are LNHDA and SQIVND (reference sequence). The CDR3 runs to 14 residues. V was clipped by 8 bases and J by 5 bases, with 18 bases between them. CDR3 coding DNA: TGTGCCAGTCATTCCGGCACGCACAGGGAGACCCAGTACTTC. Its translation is CASHSGTHRETQYF.

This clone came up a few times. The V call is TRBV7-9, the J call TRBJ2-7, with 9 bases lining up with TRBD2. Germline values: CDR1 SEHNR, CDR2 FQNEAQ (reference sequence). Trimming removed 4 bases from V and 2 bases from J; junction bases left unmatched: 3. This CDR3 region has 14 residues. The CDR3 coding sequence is TGTGCCAGCAGCTCTAGCGGGGCCACCTACGAGCAGTACTTC. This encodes CASSSSGATYEQYF.

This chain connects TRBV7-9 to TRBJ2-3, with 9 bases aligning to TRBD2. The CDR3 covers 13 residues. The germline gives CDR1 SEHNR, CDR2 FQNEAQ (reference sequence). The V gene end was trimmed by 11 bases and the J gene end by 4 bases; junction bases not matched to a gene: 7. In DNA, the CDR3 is TGTGCCGTTAGCGGGAGCTGGTCAGATACGCAGTATTTT. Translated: CAVSGSWSDTQYF.

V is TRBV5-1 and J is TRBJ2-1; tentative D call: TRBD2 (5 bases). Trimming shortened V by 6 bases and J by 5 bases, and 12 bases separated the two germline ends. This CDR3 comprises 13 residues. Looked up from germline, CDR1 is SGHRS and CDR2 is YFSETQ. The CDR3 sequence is CASTTTGNNEQFF. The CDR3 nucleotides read TGCGCCAGCACGACTACCGGCAACAATGAGCAGTTCTTC.

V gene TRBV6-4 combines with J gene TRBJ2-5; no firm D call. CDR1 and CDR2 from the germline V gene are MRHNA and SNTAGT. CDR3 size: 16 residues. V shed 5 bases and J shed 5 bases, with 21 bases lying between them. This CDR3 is CASSSHRSPKWETQYF. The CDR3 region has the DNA TGTGCCAGCAGTTCTCACCGGAGCCCCAAGTGGGAGACCCAGTACTTC.

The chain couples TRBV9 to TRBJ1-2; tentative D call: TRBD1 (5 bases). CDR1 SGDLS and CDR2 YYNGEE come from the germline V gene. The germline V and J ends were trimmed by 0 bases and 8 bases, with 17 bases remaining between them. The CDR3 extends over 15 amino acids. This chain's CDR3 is CASSVGGMAISGYTF. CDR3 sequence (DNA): TGTGCCAGCAGCGTAGGGGGCATGGCGATTTCGGGCTACACCTTC.

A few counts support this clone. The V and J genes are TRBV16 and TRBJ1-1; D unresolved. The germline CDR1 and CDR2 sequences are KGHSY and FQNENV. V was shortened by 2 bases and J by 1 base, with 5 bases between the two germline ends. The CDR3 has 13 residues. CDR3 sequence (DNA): TGTGCCAGCAGCCAAAACAGGAACACTGAAGCTTTCTTT. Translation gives CASSQNRNTEAFF.

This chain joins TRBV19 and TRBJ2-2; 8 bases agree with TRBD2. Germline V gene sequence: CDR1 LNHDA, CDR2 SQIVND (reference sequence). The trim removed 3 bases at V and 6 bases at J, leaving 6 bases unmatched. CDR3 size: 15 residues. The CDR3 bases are TGTGCCAGTAGTATTAATAGCGGGACGGCCGGGGAGCTGTTTTTT. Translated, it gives CASSINSGTAGELFF.

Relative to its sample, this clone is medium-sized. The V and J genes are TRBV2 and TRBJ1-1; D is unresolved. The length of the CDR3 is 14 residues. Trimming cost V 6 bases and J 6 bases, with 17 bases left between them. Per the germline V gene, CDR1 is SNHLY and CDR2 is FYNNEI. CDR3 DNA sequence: TGTGCCAGCAGGGGCCAGGCCGCGAATCCTGAAGCTTTCTTT. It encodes CASRGQAANPEAFF.

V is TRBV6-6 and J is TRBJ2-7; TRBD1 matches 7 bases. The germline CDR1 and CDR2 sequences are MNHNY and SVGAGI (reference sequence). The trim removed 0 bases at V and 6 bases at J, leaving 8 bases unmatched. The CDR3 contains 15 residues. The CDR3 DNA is TGTGCCAGCAGTTACTCAAGACAGGGATCAATCGAGCAGTACTTC. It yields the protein CASSYSRQGSIEQYF.

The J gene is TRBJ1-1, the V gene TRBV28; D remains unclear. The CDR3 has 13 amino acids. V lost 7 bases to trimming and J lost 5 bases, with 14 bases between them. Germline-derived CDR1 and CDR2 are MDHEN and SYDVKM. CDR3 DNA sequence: TGTGCCAGCACCCCCACGTTTTCAACTGAAGCTTTCTTT. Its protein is CASTPTFSTEAFF.

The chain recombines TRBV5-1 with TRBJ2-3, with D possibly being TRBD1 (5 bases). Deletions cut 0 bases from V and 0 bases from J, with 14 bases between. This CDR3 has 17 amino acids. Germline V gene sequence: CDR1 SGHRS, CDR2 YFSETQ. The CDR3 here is CASSLAKGAHSTDTQYF. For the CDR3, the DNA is TGCGCCAGCAGCTTGGCCAAAGGGGCTCATAGCACAGATACGCAGTATTTT.

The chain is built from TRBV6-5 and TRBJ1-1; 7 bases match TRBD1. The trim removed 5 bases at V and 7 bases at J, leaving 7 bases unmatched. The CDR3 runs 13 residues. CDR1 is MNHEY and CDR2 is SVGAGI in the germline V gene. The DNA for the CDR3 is TGTGCCAGCAGTCCCGACAGGGCCCTTGAAGCTTTCTTT. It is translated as CASSPDRALEAFF.

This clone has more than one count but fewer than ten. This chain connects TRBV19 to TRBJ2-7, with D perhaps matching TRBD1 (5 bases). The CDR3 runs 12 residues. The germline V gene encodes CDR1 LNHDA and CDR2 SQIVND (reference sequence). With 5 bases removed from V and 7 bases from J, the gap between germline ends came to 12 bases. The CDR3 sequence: CASSVGVWEQYF. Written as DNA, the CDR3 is TGTGCCAGTAGTGTAGGGGTTTGGGAGCAGTACTTC.

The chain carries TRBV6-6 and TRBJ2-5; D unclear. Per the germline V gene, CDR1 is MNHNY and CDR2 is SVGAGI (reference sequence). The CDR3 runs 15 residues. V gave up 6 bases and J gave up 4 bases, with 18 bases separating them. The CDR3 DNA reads TGTGCCAGCAGCCAACCGGCCTCTTCCCGAGAGACCCAGTACTTC. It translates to CASSQPASSRETQYF.

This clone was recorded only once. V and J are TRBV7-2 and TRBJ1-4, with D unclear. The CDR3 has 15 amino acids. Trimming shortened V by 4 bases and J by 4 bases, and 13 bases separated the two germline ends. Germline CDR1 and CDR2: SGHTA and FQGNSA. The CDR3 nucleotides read TGTGCCAGCAGCTCCGAGACGAGGAGTAATGAAAAACTGTTTTTT. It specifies CASSSETRSNEKLFF.

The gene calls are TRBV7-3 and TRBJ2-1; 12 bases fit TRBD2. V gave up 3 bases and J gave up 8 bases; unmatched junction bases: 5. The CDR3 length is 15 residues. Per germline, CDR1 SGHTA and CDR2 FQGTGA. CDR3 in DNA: TGTGCCAGCAGCTTGACTAGCGGGAGACACGATGAGCAGTTCTTC. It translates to CASSLTSGRHDEQFF.

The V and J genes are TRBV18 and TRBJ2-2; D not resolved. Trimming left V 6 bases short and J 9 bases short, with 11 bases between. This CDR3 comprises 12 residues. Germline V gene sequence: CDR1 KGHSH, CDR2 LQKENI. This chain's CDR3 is CASSQIRRELFF. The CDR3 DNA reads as TGTGCCAGCTCGCAAATAAGGCGGGAGCTGTTTTTT. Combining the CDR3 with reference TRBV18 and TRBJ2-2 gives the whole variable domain NAGVMQNPRHLVRRRGQEARLRCSPMKGHSHVYWYRQLPEEGLKFMVYLQKENIIDESGMPKERFSAEFPKEGPSILRIQQVVRGDSAAYFCASSQIRRELFFGEGSRLTVL.

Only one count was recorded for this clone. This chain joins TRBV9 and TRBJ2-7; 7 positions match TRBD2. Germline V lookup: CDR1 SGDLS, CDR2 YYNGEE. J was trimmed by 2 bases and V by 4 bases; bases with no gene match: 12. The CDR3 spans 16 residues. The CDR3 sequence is CASSPRGSGLTYEQYF. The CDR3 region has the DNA TGTGCCAGCAGCCCCCGTGGTAGCGGGTTGACCTACGAGCAGTACTTC.